This TCR beta chain was captured by sequencing in a study of shared clonotypes between healthy human individuals. In germline, CDR1 is LNHNV, CDR2 YYDKDF (reference sequence). The germline V and J ends were trimmed by 1 base and 4 bases, with 7 bases remaining between them. The CDR3 totals 14 residues. Profiled with immunoSEQ multiplex PCR; TCRdb holds only in-frame clones, not every one. The table includes more than 400,000 clones, 81% detected once. The sequence derives from a woman between 40 and 55 years old in good health. Some clones in this sample may be carry-over from other donors' samples. The chain carries TRBV15 and TRBJ1-4; D is ambiguous. Input material: PBMCs. CDR3 DNA: TGTGCCACCAGCAGAGGGCAGAATAATGAAAAACTGTTTTTT. Protein sequence: CATSRGQNNEKLFF. Based on the CDR3 plus reference TRBV15 and TRBJ1-4, the full variable domain is DAMVIQNPRYQVTQFGKPVTLSCSQTLNHNVMYWYQQKSSQAPKLLFHYYDKDFNNEADTPDNFQSRRPNTSFCFLDIRSPGLGDTAMYLCATSRGQNNEKLFFGSGTQLSVL.